These T cell receptor beta chains were read from a single sample in a study of CD8+ T cells in alopecia areata. The table came from immunoSEQ multiplex PCR; TCRdb's copy has only in-frame clones and leaves some out. Among 150,000 to 200,000 clones, roughly 65% were seen once, and the ten largest hold approximately 0.91%. The material was CD4+ T cells sorted from blood, obtained at week 4, from a patient treated with tofacitinib. These receptors all come from a human donor with alopecia areata. CDR3s include the opening cysteine and the closing phenylalanine or tryptophan. A D gene is named only where the DNA matches it firmly. Clone size, where shown, is once, few, many, or a class for clones that have expanded.

>TRBV4-2|-|TRBD1|TRBJ2-7
TGTGCCAGCAGCCAAAAAGGACAGGGTTCGATCGGGCAGTACTTC
CASSQKGQGSIGQYF
>TRBV6-5|few|-|TRBJ1-1
TGTGCCAGCAGTGTCTCGGTTAACACTGAAGCTTTCTTT
CASSVSVNTEAFF
>TRBV18|-|TRBD2|TRBJ2-7
TGTGCCAGCTCACCAAGTCTAGCGGGGGCCAGCTCCTACGAGCAGTACTTC
CASSPSLAGASSYEQYF
>TRBV7-2|-|-|TRBJ2-5
TGTGCCAGCAGCTCCCGGGCCCTCCAAGAGACCCAGTACTTC
CASSSRALQETQYF
>TRBV10-3|-|TRBD1|TRBJ2-7
TGTGCCATCAGTGAAGCAGGGGGTATAGGAGCTGTCGAGCAGTACTTC
CAISEAGGIGAVEQYF
>TRBV25-1|-|-|TRBJ1-2
TGTGCCAGCAGTCCTCAGCGGGGAAACTATGGCTACACCTTC
CASSPQRGNYGYTF
>TRBV19|few|-|TRBJ1-6
TGTGCCAGTAGTATAGGGTGGAATTCACCCCTCCACTTT
CASSIGWNSPLHF
>TRBV27|-|-|TRBJ1-1
TGTGCCAGCAGTTTGTCCGGGTTGAACACTGAAGCTTTCTTT
CASSLSGLNTEAFF
>TRBV30|-|-|TRBJ1-2
TGTGCCTGGAGTGTACGAGTAGGGGATGGCTACACCTTC
CAWSVRVGDGYTF
>TRBV4-1|-|-|TRBJ2-5
TGCGCCAGCAGCCAAGATGTGGGGGGGACACACCGGGAGACCCAGTACTTC
CASSQDVGGTHRETQYF
>TRBV5-1|-|-|TRBJ2-7
TGCGCCAGCAGCTTGGAGGCCTACGAGCAGTACTTC
CASSLEAYEQYF
>TRBV6-5|-|-|TRBJ2-7
TGTGCCAGCAGAAGACCGGGACAACTCTACGAGCAGTACTTC
CASRRPGQLYEQYF
>TRBV20-1|few|-|TRBJ2-5
TGCAGTGCTCGGGGCGGGGAGACCCAGTACTTC
CSARGGETQYF
>TRBV14|once|-|TRBJ2-7
TGTGCCAGCAGCCACCTCACAAACCCCTACGAGCAGTACTTC
CASSHLTNPYEQYF
>TRBV29-1|-|-|TRBJ1-1
TGCAGCGTTGAAGGCCCGAGCCCTGAAGCTTTCTTT
CSVEGPSPEAFF
>TRBV7-9|-|-|TRBJ2-1
TGTGCCAGCAGCTTGGGGCTTCACAATGAGCAGTTCTTC
CASSLGLHNEQFF
>TRBV5-1|once|-|TRBJ2-7
TGCGCCAGCAGCTTGAACCACGAGCAGTACTTC
CASSLNHEQYF
>TRBV30|-|-|TRBJ1-5
TGTGCCTGGAGCGAACAGGGTGCACAGCCCCAGCATTTT
CAWSEQGAQPQHF
>TRBV7-2|-|-|TRBJ1-1
TGTGCCAGCAGCTTAACAGGCATGAACACTGAAGCTTTCTTT
CASSLTGMNTEAFF
>TRBV7-2|-|-|TRBJ1-2
TGTGCCAGCAGCTTAGGCCGGGGCTACACCTTC
CASSLGRGYTF
>TRBV13|-|TRBD1|TRBJ1-6
TGTGCCAGCAGCCCGGGACAGGGGGCACGAGGGTCACCCCTCCACTTT
CASSPGQGARGSPLHF
>TRBV29-1|-|TRBD1|TRBJ1-2
TGCAGCGTCGCGCCGGGACAGGGGATCAGTGGCTACACCTTC
CSVAPGQGISGYTF
>TRBV7-9|-|TRBD2|TRBJ2-3
TGTGCCAGCACCAAAACGGCGGGGGAGGTAGATACGCAGTATTTT
CASTKTAGEVDTQYF
>TRBV5-1|-|TRBD2|TRBJ2-7
TGCGCCAGCAGCCCGGACCCTAGCGGGATCTCCTACGAGCAGTACTTC
CASSPDPSGISYEQYF
>TRBV30|-|TRBD1|TRBJ1-2
TGTGCCTGGAGAGTTCTGGGACAGAACTATGGCTACACCTTC
CAWRVLGQNYGYTF
>TRBV30|-|-|TRBJ1-1
TGTGCCTGGATCTCGGGCAGAGCCCTTGAAGCTTTCTTT
CAWISGRALEAFF
>TRBV25-1|-|-|TRBJ1-6
TGTGCCAGCCGCCAGGCGGACCTTGATTCACCCCTCCACTTT
CASRQADLDSPLHF
>TRBV23-1|few|-|TRBJ1-1
TGCGCCAGCAGTCACCCTTCCAGCCTCTTGACAGCCCGGGGTACTGAAGCTTTCTTT
CASSHPSSLLTARGTEAFF
>TRBV2|-|TRBD1|TRBJ2-4
TGTGCCAGCAGGGAAGGACAGGCACCTTGGTACTTC
CASREGQAPWYF
>TRBV7-9|-|-|TRBJ2-2
TGTGCTAGCACCCCCATCCAGAGCGGGGAGCTGTTTTTT
CASTPIQSGELFF
>TRBV4-1|-|-|TRBJ1-2
TGCGCCAGCAGCCAGGGGGGGGGCTCTGGCTATGGCTACACCTTC
CASSQGGGSGYGYTF
>TRBV25-1|-|-|TRBJ1-1
TGTGCCAGCAGTGTGGGAGACCTTAACACTGAAGCTTTCTTT
CASSVGDLNTEAFF
>TRBV29-1|once|TRBD1|TRBJ2-7
TGCAGCGTTGGGAGGACAGGGGGACTCTACGAGCAGTACTTC
CSVGRTGGLYEQYF
>TRBV5-4|few|-|TRBJ1-2
TGTGCCAGCAGCTCCCGTGGAGGGACTAACTATGGCTACACCTTC
CASSSRGGTNYGYTF
>TRBV7-9|few|TRBD2|TRBJ2-3
TGTGCCAGCAGCCCCCTAGCGGGGATCACAGATACGCAGTATTTT
CASSPLAGITDTQYF
>TRBV30|-|TRBD1|TRBJ1-5
TGTGCCTGGAGTACAGGACAGGGTGTAAGGCGCGGGAGCAATCAGCCCCAGCATTTT
CAWSTGQGVRRGSNQPQHF
>TRBV30|-|-|TRBJ2-2
TGTGCCTGGAGTGTCATTCTCCGTTCTGGGGAGCTGTTTTTT
CAWSVILRSGELFF
>TRBV27|-|-|TRBJ2-1
TGTGCCAGCACCCTACAGGGGAGGTACAATGAGCAGTTCTTC
CASTLQGRYNEQFF
>TRBV4-3|few|-|TRBJ1-2
TGCGCCAGCAGCCAAGATCGCCAGGGCGTCTATGGCTACACCTTC
CASSQDRQGVYGYTF
>TRBV6-6|-|-|TRBJ2-7
TGTGCCAGCAGGACCAGCGGCGAGCAGTACTTC
CASRTSGEQYF